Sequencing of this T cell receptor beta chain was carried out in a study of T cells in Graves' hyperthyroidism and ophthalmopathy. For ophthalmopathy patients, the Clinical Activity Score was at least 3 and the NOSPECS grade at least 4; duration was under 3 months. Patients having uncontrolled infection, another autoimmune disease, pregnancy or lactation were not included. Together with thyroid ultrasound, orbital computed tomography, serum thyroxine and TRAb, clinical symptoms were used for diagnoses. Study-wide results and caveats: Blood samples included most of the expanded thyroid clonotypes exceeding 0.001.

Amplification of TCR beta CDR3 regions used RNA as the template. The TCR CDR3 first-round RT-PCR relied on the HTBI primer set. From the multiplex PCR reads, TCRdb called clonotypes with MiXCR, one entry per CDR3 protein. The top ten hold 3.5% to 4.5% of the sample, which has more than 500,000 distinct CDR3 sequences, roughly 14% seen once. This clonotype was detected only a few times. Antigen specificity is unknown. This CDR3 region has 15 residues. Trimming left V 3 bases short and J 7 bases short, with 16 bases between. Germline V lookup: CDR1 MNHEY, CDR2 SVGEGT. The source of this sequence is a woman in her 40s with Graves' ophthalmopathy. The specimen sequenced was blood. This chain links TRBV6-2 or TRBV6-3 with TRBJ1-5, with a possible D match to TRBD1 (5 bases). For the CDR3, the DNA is TGTGCCAGCAGTTATCCGTGGGGGGATCGGCAGCCCCAGCATTTT. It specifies CASSYPWGDRQPQHF.